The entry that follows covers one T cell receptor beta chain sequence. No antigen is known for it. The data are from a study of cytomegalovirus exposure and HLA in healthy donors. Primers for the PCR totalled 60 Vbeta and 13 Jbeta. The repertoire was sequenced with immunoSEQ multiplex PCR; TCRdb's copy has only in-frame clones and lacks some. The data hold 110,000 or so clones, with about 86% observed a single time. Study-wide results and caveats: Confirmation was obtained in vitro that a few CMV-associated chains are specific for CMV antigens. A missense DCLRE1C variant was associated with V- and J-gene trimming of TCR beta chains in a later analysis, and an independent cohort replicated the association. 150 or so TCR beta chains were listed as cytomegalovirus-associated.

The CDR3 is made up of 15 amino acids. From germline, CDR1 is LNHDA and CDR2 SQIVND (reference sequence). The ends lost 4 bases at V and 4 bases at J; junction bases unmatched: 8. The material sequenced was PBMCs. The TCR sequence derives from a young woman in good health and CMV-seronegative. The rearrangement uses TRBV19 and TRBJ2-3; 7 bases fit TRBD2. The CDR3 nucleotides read TGTGCCAGTAGTAGGGGGGAGGGCCTCCCAGATACGCAGTATTTT. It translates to CASSRGEGLPDTQYF.